This T cell receptor beta chain was sequenced in a study of radiotherapy plus CTLA-4 blockade in lung cancer. Overall study: Among all patients, approximately 17% showed objective responses, while about 30% had disease control.

Study observations and caveats: Best predicting response, reportedly, were early blood T cell clone dynamics, with interferon-beta.

With regard to this clone: Its target is unknown.

Only in-frame clones appear in the TCRdb table, and some are missing; sequencing was by immunoSEQ multiplex PCR. This sample has about 99,000 clones, with around 88% found just once. This CDR3 is built from 14 residues. Germline assignment: CDR1 SGHKS and CDR2 YYEKEE (reference sequence). V was shortened by 5 bases and J by 3 bases, with 14 bases between the two germline ends. The V gene is TRBV5-5, the J gene TRBJ1-1; D not resolved. The TCR sequence derives from a human donor with non-small cell lung cancer that progressed on radiotherapy plus ipilimumab. The sample was peripheral blood, taken from a patient treated with radiotherapy plus ipilimumab. This chain's CDR3 is CASSLGSAYTEAFF. The CDR3 DNA is TGTGCCAGCAGTCTTGGGTCAGCGTACACTGAAGCTTTCTTT.